A single sample is the source of the 24 T cell receptor beta chains below, sequenced in a study of Graves' ophthalmopathy and Graves' hyperthyroidism. As the template, RNA transcripts were used to amplify TCR beta CDR3 regions. HTBI primers primed a first-round RT-PCR, and a second-round multiplex PCR followed. TCRdb reprocessed the multiplex PCR reads via MiXCR and lists one record per CDR3 protein. Here the sample spans over a million distinct CDR3 sequences, 35% to 40% being singletons. The material sequenced was peripheral blood or thyroid tissue (not recorded which). The receptors here all came from an adult man with Graves' hyperthyroidism.

V usage is TRBV27 and J usage is TRBJ1-4; D uncertain. The CDR3 totals 15 residues. The V and J ends lost 6 bases and 0 bases respectively, with 11 bases between them. In germline, CDR1 is MNHEY, CDR2 SMNVEV (reference sequence). The chain's CDR3 is CASRIADTTNEKLFF. The DNA for the CDR3 is TGTGCCAGCAGGATCGCAGATACAACTAATGAAAAACTGTTTTTT.

Ten or more counts support this clonotype. The V gene is TRBV10-2, the J gene TRBJ1-3; the D gene is possibly TRBD1 (6 bases). CDR3 size: 13 residues. Per the germline V gene, CDR1 is WSHSY and CDR2 is SAAADI. V was cut by 4 bases and J by 7 bases, with 11 bases left in between. The CDR3 DNA follows: TGCGCCAGCAGTGGACAGGTGGCTAACACCATATATTTT. It is translated as CASSGQVANTIYF.

This clonotype has at least ten counts. The CDR3 loop is CSAVRGHSYEQYF. The CDR3 DNA reads as TGCAGTGCGGTTCGCGGGCACTCCTACGAGCAGTACTTC. The chain links TRBV20-1 to TRBJ2-7, with D possibly TRBD2 on 5 matching bases. The V gene's germline CDR1 is DFQATT and CDR2 SNEGSKA (reference sequence). The CDR3 is 13 amino acids. The germline V and J ends were trimmed by 6 bases and 0 bases, with 12 bases remaining between them.

In regard to this clonotype: The junction shows a germline mismatch at one end, possibly a read error. The gene calls are TRBV7-3 and TRBJ2-3, with D possibly matching TRBD2 (5 bases). CDR1 SGHTA and CDR2 FQGTGA come from the germline V gene. There are 11 residues in the CDR3. The CDR3 protein is CTSSLLGRGYF. The CDR3 nucleotides read TGTACCAGCAGCCTACTAGGGCGCGGGTATTTT.

This chain links TRBV5-1 with TRBJ2-7; TRBD2 matches at 10 bases. The CDR3 is 16 residues long. The germline V gene encodes CDR1 SGHRS and CDR2 YFSETQ. J lost 4 bases, V lost 4 bases, and 11 bases had no gene match. This chain's CDR3 is CASSLTLAGDRYEQYF. CDR3 nucleotides: TGCGCCAGCAGCCTGACGCTAGCGGGAGATCGTTACGAGCAGTACTTC.

This clonotype was seen only a few times. The V and J genes are TRBV12-3 or TRBV12-4 and TRBJ2-7; the D is unclear. This CDR3 contains 14 residues. Trimming stripped 3 bases from V and 2 bases from J, with 11 bases between. The CDR3 sequence: CASSLSRNPYEQYF. The CDR3 nucleotides read TGTGCCAGCAGTTTGTCCAGAAACCCCTACGAGCAGTACTTC.

The CDR3 loop reads CASSGTTANTGELFF. Here the CDR3 DNA reads TGTGCCAGCAGTGGGACCACCGCGAACACCGGGGAGCTGTTTTTT. The chain joins TRBV2 to TRBJ2-2; D is undetermined. Germline lookup yields CDR1 SNHLY and CDR2 FYNNEI. Trimming took 4 bases from V and 0 from J, leaving 9 bases between them. The CDR3 extends over 15 amino acids.

In its sample, this clonotype was seen many times. V and J are TRBV7-8 and TRBJ2-7; 8 bases match TRBD1. The germline CDR1 and CDR2 sequences are SGHVS and FQNEAQ. The CDR3 runs to 16 residues. V dropped 5 bases and J dropped 0; count of bases not matched to a gene: 9. CDR3: CASSLPGQESSYEQYF. The CDR3 DNA reads as TGTGCCAGCAGCCTCCCGGGACAGGAGTCCTCCTACGAGCAGTACTTC.

Many counts were recorded for this clonotype. The V and J genes are TRBV7-6 and TRBJ1-1; possibly TRBD1 for D (5 bases). This CDR3 is 16 amino acids long. CDR1 is SGHVS and CDR2 is FNYEAQ in the germline V gene. Between the trimmed V and J ends, which lost 1 base and 10 bases, there was a span of 22 bases. CDR3 sequence (DNA): TGTGCCAGCAGCTTAGAAGGCGAGGGGAGAACACTGAGAGCTTTCTTT. It is translated as CASSLEGEGRTLRAFF.

The chain carries TRBV7-2 and TRBJ2-7; 9 bases line up with TRBD1. CDR3 length: 15 residues. Trimming at V came to 5 bases and at J to 2 bases, leaving 7 bases not matched to a gene. CDR1 is SGHTA and CDR2 is FQGNSA in the germline V gene. The CDR3 DNA reads TGTGCCAGCAGCCGACGACAGGGGGAAACCTACGAGCAGTACTTC. Protein product: CASSRRQGETYEQYF.

This clonotype showed up many times. The V call is TRBV7-8, the J call TRBJ1-2; tentative D call: TRBD1 (6 bases). This CDR3 is 16 amino acids long. The V end lost 1 base, the J end lost 7 bases, and 19 bases lay between the germline ends. Germline V gene data show CDR1 as SGHVS and CDR2 as FQNEAQ. DNA for the CDR3: TGTGCCAGCAGCTTAGAACCTCCTTCCGGGGGCGGTGGCTACACCTTC. Its protein is CASSLEPPSGGGGYTF.

This clonotype was seen more than once but under ten times. The V call is TRBV2, the J call TRBJ2-2; a weak D match, TRBD1 (6 bases). This CDR3 has 15 amino acids. The germline V gene encodes CDR1 SNHLY and CDR2 FYNNEI. The germline V and J ends were trimmed by 3 bases and 2 bases, with 10 bases remaining between them. CDR3 in amino acids: CASSDHRANTGELFF. The CDR3 DNA reads as TGTGCCAGCAGTGATCACAGGGCCAACACCGGGGAGCTGTTTTTT.

V and J are TRBV7-6 and TRBJ2-2; D perhaps matches TRBD1 (7 bases). This CDR3 comprises 15 residues. In germline, CDR1 is SGHVS, CDR2 FNYEAQ. V lost 2 bases and J 5 bases, leaving 12 bases between the germline ends. CDR3 coding DNA: TGTGCCAGCAGCTTACAGCAGGGGGGTACCGGGGAGCTGTTTTTT. Its translation: CASSLQQGGTGELFF.

This clonotype has ten or more counts. The chain recombines TRBV5-1 with TRBJ1-6; TRBD1 aligns across 7 bases. The CDR3 covers 16 residues. V shed 4 bases and J 7 bases; nucleotides not matched to a gene: 11. Germline-derived CDR1 and CDR2 are SGHRS and YFSETQ. CDR3: CASSRGARQGNSPLHF. CDR3 nucleotide sequence: TGCGCCAGCAGCAGGGGGGCCCGACAGGGAAATTCACCCCTCCACTTT.

Turning to this clonotype: Being one base from a much bigger clone, this may be a read error. The CDR3 loop reads CASSDRYNSPPHF. CDR3 nucleotides: TGCGCCAGCAGCGACAGATATAATTCACCCCCCCACTTT. J is TRBJ1-6 and V is TRBV5-1; maybe TRBD1 (5 bases). Germline V CDR1 and CDR2: SGHRS, YFSETQ. The CDR3 covers 13 residues.

The chain joins TRBV29-1 to TRBJ2-7, with D possibly matching TRBD1 (5 bases). Trimming left V 8 bases short and J 1 base short, with 12 bases between. The CDR3 sequence is 12 residues long. CDR1 and CDR2 (germline): SQVTM, ANQGSEA. In nucleotides, the CDR3 is TGCAGCTTACAGGCCAGTTCCTACGAGCAGTACTTC. This translates into CSLQASSYEQYF.

This clonotype turned up a few times. V usage is TRBV12-3 or TRBV12-4 and J usage is TRBJ1-5; D gene unclear. V was trimmed by 2 bases and J by 5 bases, leaving 13 bases between them. The CDR3 consists of 15 residues. The CDR3 loop reads CASSLMMGRDQPQHF. In DNA form, the CDR3 reads TGTGCCAGCAGTTTAATGATGGGGAGAGATCAGCCCCAGCATTTT.

This clonotype was picked up many times. The CDR3, as DNA: TGTGCCACCAGCAGAGATGCGAGACAGGGCTCGAGAACTTTCTTT. It yields the protein CATSRDARQGSRTFF. The genes are TRBV15 and TRBJ1-1, with TRBD1 identical over 7 bases. V lost 0 bases to trimming and J lost 12 bases; unmatched junction nucleotides: 13. Per the germline V gene, CDR1 is LNHNV and CDR2 is YYDKDF (reference sequence). The CDR3 runs to 15 residues.

The chain has TRBV20-1 and TRBJ1-6; TRBD1 might be the D (5 bases). The length of the CDR3 is 13 residues. V lost 7 bases and J 5 bases, leaving 12 bases between the germline ends. The germline V gene encodes CDR1 DFQATT and CDR2 SNEGSKA (reference sequence). CDR3 sequence (DNA): TGCAGTGTACAACAGGAACATAATTCACCCCTCCACTTT. It yields the protein CSVQQEHNSPLHF.

J is TRBJ2-5 and V is TRBV10-1; 8 nucleotides agree with TRBD2. V lost 0 bases, J lost 4 bases, and 4 bases stayed unmatched. Germline V gives CDR1 WNHNN, CDR2 SYGVQD (reference sequence). CDR3 length: 15 amino acids. The CDR3 loop reads CASSESSGETETQYF. In DNA form, the CDR3 reads TGCGCCAGCAGTGAGTCTAGCGGGGAGACAGAGACCCAGTACTTC.

Many counts were recorded for this clonotype. The chain links TRBV19 to TRBJ2-5; 9 bases agree with TRBD1. The CDR3 extends over 14 amino acids. The germline V gene encodes CDR1 LNHDA and CDR2 SQIVND (reference sequence). V was clipped by 6 bases and J by 5 bases; unmatched bases: 7. Written as DNA, the CDR3 is TGTGCCAGTAGAGGACAGGGGTTAGGGGAGACCCAGTACTTC. Translated: CASRGQGLGETQYF.

The V gene is TRBV25-1, the J gene TRBJ1-1, with D unresolved. The germline V and J ends were trimmed by 8 bases and 0 bases, with 7 bases remaining between them. Germline lookup yields CDR1 MGHDK and CDR2 SYGVNS. The CDR3 has 12 amino acids. The CDR3 region is CASFEMNTEAFF. The CDR3 coding sequence is TGTGCCAGCTTCGAAATGAACACTGAAGCTTTCTTT.

This rearrangement joins TRBV29-1 to TRBJ2-2, with no clear D. The CDR3 covers 14 residues. Germline values: CDR1 SQVTM, CDR2 ANQGSEA. Trimming stripped 4 bases from V and 0 bases from J, with 9 bases between. As DNA, the CDR3 is TGCAGCGTTGTCGGCAGCTCGAACACCGGGGAGCTGTTTTTT. Its translation is CSVVGSSNTGELFF.

This clonotype was seen many times. This chain connects TRBV7-6 to TRBJ1-1; D ambiguous. This CDR3 has 11 residues. The V gene's germline CDR1 is SGHVS and CDR2 FNYEAQ. Between the trimmed V and J ends, which lost 5 bases and 5 bases, there was a span of 6 bases. The CDR3 sequence is CASSPVTEAFF. As DNA, the CDR3 is TGTGCCAGCAGCCCGGTAACTGAAGCTTTCTTT.